This TCR beta chain emerged from a study of blood T cell repertoires in COVID-19. Across the study: T cells, B-cell-depleted T cells, or PBMCs provided the cDNA or gDNA that served as material.

Trimming left V 5 bases short and J 3 bases short, with 11 bases between. The CDR3 contains 13 residues. CDR1 and CDR2 from the germline V gene are SGHVS and FQNEAQ. Only in-frame clones appear in the TCRdb table, and some are missing; sequencing was by immunoSEQ multiplex PCR. The sample has 29,000 or so clones; 80% to 90% are singletons. The receptor was derived from a man in his sixties with acute or convalescent COVID-19. The genes are TRBV7-8 and TRBJ2-7; D is possibly TRBD2 (5 bases). The sequenced sample consisted of peripheral blood. In nucleotides, the CDR3 is TGTGCCAGCAGCACAAGGGAGAGCTACGAGCAGTACTTC. This translates into CASSTRESYEQYF.